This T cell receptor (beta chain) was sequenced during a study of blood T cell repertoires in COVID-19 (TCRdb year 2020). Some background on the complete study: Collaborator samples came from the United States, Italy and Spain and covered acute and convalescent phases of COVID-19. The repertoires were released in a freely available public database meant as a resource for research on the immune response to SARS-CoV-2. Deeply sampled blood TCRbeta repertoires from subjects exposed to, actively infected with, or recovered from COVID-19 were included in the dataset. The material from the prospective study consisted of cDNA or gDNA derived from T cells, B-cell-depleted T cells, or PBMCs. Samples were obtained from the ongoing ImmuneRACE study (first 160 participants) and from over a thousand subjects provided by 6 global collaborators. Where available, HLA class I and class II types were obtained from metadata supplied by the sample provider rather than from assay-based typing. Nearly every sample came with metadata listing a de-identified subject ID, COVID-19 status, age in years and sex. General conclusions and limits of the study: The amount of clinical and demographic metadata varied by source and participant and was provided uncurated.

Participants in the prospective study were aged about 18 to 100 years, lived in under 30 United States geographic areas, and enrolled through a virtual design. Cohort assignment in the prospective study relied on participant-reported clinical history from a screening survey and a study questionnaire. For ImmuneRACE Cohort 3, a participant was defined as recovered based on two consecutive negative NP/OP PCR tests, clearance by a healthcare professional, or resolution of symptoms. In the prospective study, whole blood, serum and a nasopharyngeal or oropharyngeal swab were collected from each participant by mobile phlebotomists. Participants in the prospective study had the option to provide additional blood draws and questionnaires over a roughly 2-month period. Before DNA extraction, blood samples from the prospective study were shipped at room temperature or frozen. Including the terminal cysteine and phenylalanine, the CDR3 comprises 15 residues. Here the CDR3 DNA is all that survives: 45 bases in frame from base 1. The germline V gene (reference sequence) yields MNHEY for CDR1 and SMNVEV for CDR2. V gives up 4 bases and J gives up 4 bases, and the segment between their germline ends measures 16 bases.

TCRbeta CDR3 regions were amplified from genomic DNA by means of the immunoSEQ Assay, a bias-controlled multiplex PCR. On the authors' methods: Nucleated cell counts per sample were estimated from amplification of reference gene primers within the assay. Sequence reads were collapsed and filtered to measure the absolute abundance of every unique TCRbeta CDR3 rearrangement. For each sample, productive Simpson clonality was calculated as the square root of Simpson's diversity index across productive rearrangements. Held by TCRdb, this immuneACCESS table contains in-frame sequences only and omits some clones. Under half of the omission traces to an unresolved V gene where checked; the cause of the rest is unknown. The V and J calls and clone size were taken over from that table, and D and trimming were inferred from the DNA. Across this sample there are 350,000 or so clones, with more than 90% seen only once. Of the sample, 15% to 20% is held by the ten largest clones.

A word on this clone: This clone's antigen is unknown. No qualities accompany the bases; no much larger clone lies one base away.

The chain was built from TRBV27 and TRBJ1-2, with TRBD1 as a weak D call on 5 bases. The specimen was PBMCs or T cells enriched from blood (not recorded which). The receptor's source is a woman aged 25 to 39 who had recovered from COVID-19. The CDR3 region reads CASSSGEGRGYGYTF. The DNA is TGTGCCAGCAGTTCGGGAGAGGGGCGGGGCTATGGCTACACCTTC.